A selection of T cell receptor beta chains follows, all from one sample in a study of memory CD4+ T cells and cytomegalovirus serostatus. Assay used: immunoSEQ multiplex PCR; TCRdb lists only in-frame clones, some missing. The profile covers tens of thousands of clones, with under 80% appearing a single time and about 0.8% taken by the ten largest. The sequenced sample consisted of memory CD4+ T cells from blood. The source of these receptors is an adult in good health and CMV-seronegative. CDR3s include the opening cysteine and the closing phenylalanine or tryptophan. D genes are given only for firm matches. Where a row states a size, it is once, few, many or the class of an expanded clone; other rows omit it.

d_call: NA; j_call: TRBJ1-1; v_call: TRBV30; clone_size: NA; cdr3_nt: TGTGCCTGGGGAAAGGGACTGCAAAACACTGAAGCTTTCTTT; cdr3_aa: CAWGKGLQNTEAFF
d_call: NA; j_call: TRBJ2-5; v_call: TRBV6-5; clone_size: NA; cdr3_nt: TGTGCCAGCAATCAGGCTAACCAAGAGACCCAGTACTTC; cdr3_aa: CASNQANQETQYF
d_call: NA; j_call: TRBJ1-6; v_call: TRBV19; clone_size: few; cdr3_nt: TGTGCCAGTAGTATTACAGGGAGCTCCTATAATTCACCCCTCCACTTT; cdr3_aa: CASSITGSSYNSPLHF
d_call: NA; j_call: TRBJ1-3; v_call: TRBV30; clone_size: medium-sized; cdr3_nt: TGTGCCTGGCGCCGACTCCGCTCTGGAAACACCATATATTTT; cdr3_aa: CAWRRLRSGNTIYF
d_call: NA; j_call: TRBJ2-3; v_call: TRBV4-1; clone_size: NA; cdr3_nt: TGCGCCAGCAGCCAACCGTCGAACAGACGGGGCACAGATACGCAGTATTTT; cdr3_aa: CASSQPSNRRGTDTQYF
d_call: NA; j_call: TRBJ2-2; v_call: TRBV27; clone_size: NA; cdr3_nt: TGTGCCAGCAGTTATGCACGGGGCACCGGGGAGCTGTTTTTT; cdr3_aa: CASSYARGTGELFF
d_call: NA; j_call: TRBJ1-1; v_call: TRBV30; clone_size: few; cdr3_nt: TGTGCCTGGAGTGTAGAATCCCTGACTGAAGCTTTCTTT; cdr3_aa: CAWSVESLTEAFF
d_call: NA; j_call: TRBJ1-4; v_call: TRBV10-3; clone_size: NA; cdr3_nt: TGTGCCATCAGGAAAGACCGAACTAATGAAAAACTGTTTTTT; cdr3_aa: CAIRKDRTNEKLFF
d_call: NA; j_call: TRBJ1-1; v_call: TRBV29-1; clone_size: NA; cdr3_nt: TGCAGCGTTGAAGGCTCTGAAAGGGGGTTCACTGAAGCTTTCTTT; cdr3_aa: CSVEGSERGFTEAFF
d_call: NA; j_call: TRBJ1-1; v_call: TRBV23-1; clone_size: NA; cdr3_nt: TGCGCCAGCAGTCATTCCCCGGGACGGACGAATTTGAACACTGAAGCTTTCTTT; cdr3_aa: CASSHSPGRTNLNTEAFF
d_call: NA; j_call: TRBJ2-1; v_call: TRBV5-1; clone_size: NA; cdr3_nt: TGCGCCAGCAGCATCAACAATGAGCAGTTCTTC; cdr3_aa: CASSINNEQFF
d_call: NA; j_call: TRBJ2-3; v_call: TRBV30; clone_size: NA; cdr3_nt: TGTGCCTCTCTTGGGGCCCGCACAGATACGCAGTATTTT; cdr3_aa: CASLGARTDTQYF
d_call: NA; j_call: TRBJ1-5; v_call: TRBV6-5; clone_size: medium-sized; cdr3_nt: TGTGCCAGCAGGACTACAGGGATGGCAAATCAGCCCCAGCATTTT; cdr3_aa: CASRTTGMANQPQHF
d_call: TRBD2; j_call: TRBJ2-5; v_call: TRBV5-4; clone_size: NA; cdr3_nt: TGTGCCAGCAGCTCGCTAGCGGGGGGATCAGAGACCCAGTACTTC; cdr3_aa: CASSSLAGGSETQYF
d_call: NA; j_call: TRBJ1-6; v_call: TRBV28; clone_size: NA; cdr3_nt: TGTGCCAGCAGTTTCAGGGATTCACCCCTCCACTTT; cdr3_aa: CASSFRDSPLHF
d_call: NA; j_call: TRBJ1-1; v_call: TRBV19; clone_size: once; cdr3_nt: TGTGCCAGTAGTATCGCACGGGGGGCTAACACTGAAGCTTTCTTT; cdr3_aa: CASSIARGANTEAFF
d_call: NA; j_call: TRBJ2-7; v_call: TRBV7-2; clone_size: NA; cdr3_nt: TGTGCCAGCAGGGGAATTTCCTACGAGCAGTACTTC; cdr3_aa: CASRGISYEQYF
d_call: NA; j_call: TRBJ2-5; v_call: TRBV7-3; clone_size: NA; cdr3_nt: TGTGCCAGCAGCCCTTGGCAATTCCAAGAGACCCAGTACTTC; cdr3_aa: CASSPWQFQETQYF
d_call: NA; j_call: TRBJ1-5; v_call: TRBV6-1; clone_size: NA; cdr3_nt: TGTGCCAGCAGTGAAAGGAGCCCAATCCGGCCCCAGCATTTT; cdr3_aa: CASSERSPIRPQHF
d_call: NA; j_call: TRBJ1-6; v_call: TRBV10-1; clone_size: NA; cdr3_nt: TGCGCCAGTCCTAGACCGCCTAATTCACCCCTCCACTTT; cdr3_aa: CASPRPPNSPLHF
d_call: TRBD1; j_call: TRBJ1-2; v_call: TRBV11-1; clone_size: NA; cdr3_nt: TGTGCCAGCAGTCAAACGCCGGGACAGGGTTTCCGCTACACCTTC; cdr3_aa: CASSQTPGQGFRYTF
d_call: NA; j_call: TRBJ1-2; v_call: TRBV6-5; clone_size: NA; cdr3_nt: TGTGCCAGCAGTTGGGACCTGGGCTACACCTTC; cdr3_aa: CASSWDLGYTF
d_call: TRBD1; j_call: TRBJ1-5; v_call: TRBV2; clone_size: NA; cdr3_nt: TGTGCCAGCGAAACAGGGGAGCCCCAGCATTTT; cdr3_aa: CASETGEPQHF
d_call: NA; j_call: TRBJ2-1; v_call: TRBV19; clone_size: few; cdr3_nt: TGTGCCAGTATCGGGAATGAGCAGTTCTTC; cdr3_aa: CASIGNEQFF
d_call: TRBD1; j_call: TRBJ2-7; v_call: TRBV6-9; clone_size: NA; cdr3_nt: TGTGCCAGCAGTCCCCCCCGGACAGGGGGCTTCTACGAGCAGTACTTC; cdr3_aa: CASSPPRTGGFYEQYF
d_call: NA; j_call: TRBJ1-1; v_call: TRBV9; clone_size: NA; cdr3_nt: TGTGCCAGCAGCGTAGTACAGGGGAACACTGAAGCTTTCTTT; cdr3_aa: CASSVVQGNTEAFF
d_call: TRBD1; j_call: TRBJ1-1; v_call: TRBV10-3; clone_size: few; cdr3_nt: TGTGCCATCAGTGAGTCCCAGGGGGGTGGAACTGAAGCTTTCTTT; cdr3_aa: CAISESQGGGTEAFF
d_call: TRBD1; j_call: TRBJ2-1; v_call: TRBV5-4; clone_size: NA; cdr3_nt: TGTGCCAGCAGCTTGGGTCGACAGGGATACAATGAGCAGTTCTTC; cdr3_aa: CASSLGRQGYNEQFF
d_call: NA; j_call: TRBJ1-1; v_call: TRBV14; clone_size: NA; cdr3_nt: TGTGCCAGCAGCCTCCGGGGGCAAGGCACTGAAGCTTTCTTT; cdr3_aa: CASSLRGQGTEAFF
d_call: NA; j_call: TRBJ1-3; v_call: TRBV14; clone_size: NA; cdr3_nt: TGTGCCAGCAGCCAAATCCGCTCTGGAAACACCATATATTTT; cdr3_aa: CASSQIRSGNTIYF
d_call: NA; j_call: TRBJ2-5; v_call: TRBV11-3; clone_size: NA; cdr3_nt: TGTGCCAGCAGCTTAGCGGGGGAGGTGGAAGAGACCCAGTACTTC; cdr3_aa: CASSLAGEVEETQYF
d_call: NA; j_call: TRBJ2-1; v_call: TRBV30; clone_size: NA; cdr3_nt: TGTGCCTGGAGTGAACAGGCCTACAATGAGCAGTTCTTC; cdr3_aa: CAWSEQAYNEQFF
d_call: NA; j_call: TRBJ1-1; v_call: TRBV6-5; clone_size: NA; cdr3_nt: TGTGCCAGCAGGCGGGGGGCGGGGACTGAAGCTTTCTTT; cdr3_aa: CASRRGAGTEAFF
d_call: NA; j_call: TRBJ1-1; v_call: TRBV10-3; clone_size: NA; cdr3_nt: TGTGCCATCAAGGCAGGGGTGAAGACTGAAGCTTTCTTT; cdr3_aa: CAIKAGVKTEAFF
d_call: NA; j_call: TRBJ2-3; v_call: TRBV11-2; clone_size: NA; cdr3_nt: TGTGCCAGCAGGAACAGGGGCACAGATACGCAGTATTTT; cdr3_aa: CASRNRGTDTQYF
d_call: NA; j_call: TRBJ1-3; v_call: TRBV5-1; clone_size: NA; cdr3_nt: TGCGCCAGCAGCCCGCGGTCCTCTGGAAACACCATATATTTT; cdr3_aa: CASSPRSSGNTIYF
d_call: TRBD2; j_call: TRBJ2-3; v_call: TRBV4-2; clone_size: NA; cdr3_nt: TGTGCCAGCAGCCCGAGCGGGGGGCCCAGCACAGATACGCAGTATTTT; cdr3_aa: CASSPSGGPSTDTQYF
d_call: NA; j_call: TRBJ2-7; v_call: TRBV18; clone_size: once; cdr3_nt: TGTGCCAGCTCACCACCGGGAGTGAACGAGCAGTACTTC; cdr3_aa: CASSPPGVNEQYF
d_call: TRBD2; j_call: TRBJ2-7; v_call: TRBV6-5; clone_size: NA; cdr3_nt: TGTGCCAGCAGTCCTAGCGGGGGGGCCTCATACGAGCAGTACTTC; cdr3_aa: CASSPSGGASYEQYF
d_call: TRBD2; j_call: TRBJ2-1; v_call: TRBV19; clone_size: once; cdr3_nt: TGTGCCAGTAGTATAGGGGATTGGGGGGGCTACAATGAGCAGTTCTTC; cdr3_aa: CASSIGDWGGYNEQFF
d_call: TRBD1; j_call: TRBJ1-6; v_call: TRBV7-2; clone_size: NA; cdr3_nt: TGTGCCAGCAGCTCGGATCCCGGGACAGGGTTTTCACCCCTCCACTTT; cdr3_aa: CASSSDPGTGFSPLHF
d_call: NA; j_call: TRBJ1-1; v_call: TRBV11-2; clone_size: NA; cdr3_nt: TGTGCCAGCAGCCTAGGGGTGGGAGGGGGTACTGAAGCTTTCTTT; cdr3_aa: CASSLGVGGGTEAFF
d_call: NA; j_call: TRBJ2-1; v_call: TRBV7-6; clone_size: NA; cdr3_nt: TGTGCCAGCAGCACCGTAGCGGAAGCCTACAATGAGCAGTTCTTC; cdr3_aa: CASSTVAEAYNEQFF
d_call: NA; j_call: TRBJ2-5; v_call: TRBV5-1; clone_size: NA; cdr3_nt: TGCGCCAGCAGCCCAAATAAAGAGACCCAGTACTTC; cdr3_aa: CASSPNKETQYF
d_call: NA; j_call: TRBJ2-7; v_call: TRBV28; clone_size: NA; cdr3_nt: TGTGCCAGCAGTGGCGGGGGCACACTCCTCTCCTACGAGCAGTACTTC; cdr3_aa: CASSGGGTLLSYEQYF
d_call: NA; j_call: TRBJ2-2; v_call: TRBV19; clone_size: NA; cdr3_nt: TGTGCCAGTAGTCCCTCAGTCCCCGGGGAGCTGTTTTTT; cdr3_aa: CASSPSVPGELFF
d_call: NA; j_call: TRBJ2-7; v_call: TRBV6-1; clone_size: NA; cdr3_nt: TGTGCCAGCAGTGTGGGGGGATTGCGTGAGCAGTACTTC; cdr3_aa: CASSVGGLREQYF